This T cell receptor beta chain was found in a study of T cells after yellow fever vaccination (dated by TCRdb to about 2019). Study-level background: Libraries from fractions with low cell numbers were prepared with the SMART-Seq v4 Ultra Low Input RNA kit. Bulk TCR alpha and beta repertoires were sequenced longitudinally to track T-cell clones before and after primary and booster YFV17D yellow fever vaccination. The cohort comprised two healthy male donors, one aged 18 to 29 and one aged 30 to 39 years. Blood samples were taken at several timepoints before and after primary and secondary immunization, and bulk PBMC replicates and cell subsets were isolated.

The sample's treatment or condition label, decoded: live attenuated yellow fever vaccine strain. PBMCs were isolated from peripheral blood using a standard Ficoll-Paque protocol. CD4 and CD8 T-cell fractions were isolated with Dynabeads CD4 and CD8 positive selection kits. TriZol was used to extract RNA from bulk PBMCs, CD4 and CD8 fractions, and dextramer-positive and dextramer-negative fractions. Only a few counts were recorded for this clonotype. The specificity of this receptor is unknown. One base away there is no much larger clone; base qualities are not given. V gives up 4 bases and J gives up 0 bases, and the segment between their germline ends measures 10 bases. The CDR3 holds 14 amino acids from the cysteine to the valine. CDR3 DNA is the only sequence kept; it has 42 bases, read in frame from the first base. The germline V gene gives CDR1 as SNHLY and CDR2 as FYNNEI. The sequencer listed for this sample is Illumina NovaSeq 6000. Synthesis of TCR cDNA relied on 5'RACE template switching, a step that introduced a universal primer site along with unique molecular identifiers. Priming for cDNA synthesis came from both the TCR alpha and TCR beta constant segments. Library amplification used two PCR steps, and the second PCR step added sample barcodes and sequencing adapters. Sequencing of libraries was performed on Illumina HiSeq 2500 (2x100 bp) or NovaSeq (2x150 bp). Per the source publication's procedure: MIGEC handled demultiplexing of reads and collapsing into UMI consensus sequences, while MiXCR performed V(D)J alignment. Vaccine-responding clonotypes were identified with edgeR using replicate PBMC samples, with FDR below 0.01 and a log2 fold change above 5 up to day 15 being required. Each bulk clonotype received a CD4 or CD8 identity based on whether the sequenced CD4 or CD8 repertoire contained that clonotype at higher abundance. TCRdb reanalyzed the raw reads on its own, using fastp at Q25 for trimming and MiXCR for clone calling, and kept in-frame beta chains. CDR3 protein duplicates are merged, each entry listing the most common genes and DNA. The V and J calls shown here were made by TCRdb, not taken from the authors' results. This sample gives some 340,000 distinct CDR3 sequences in total; roughly 10% of them show up just once. The ten largest clones take up around 3.2% of the sample.

Summary of the overall study and its limitations: The secondary T-cell response was found to be weaker but faster than the primary response, with a peak reached on day 5 rather than on day 15. Computational filtering was needed because FACS-sorted repertoires could contain abundant contaminating clonotypes from the bulk population. Because the study included only two donors, the extent to which the findings can be generalized is limited. After the booster, most clones that had expanded after primary vaccination were detected again (nearly 97% of CD4 and around 88% of CD8), suggesting broad maintenance of memory. A small fraction of clonotypes appeared in both the CD4 and CD8 compartments, likely as a result of convergent recombination.

Recombination linked TRBV2 to TRBJ2-7; a tentative D call is TRBD2 (5 bases match). This receptor was taken from a man younger than 30 who received the YFV17D yellow fever vaccine. The sample here was CD4+ T cells sorted from PBMCs, taken 45 days after the yellow fever booster vaccination. The nucleotides are TGTGCCAGCAGTGCTGAAGGGAGCTCCTACGAGCAGTACGTC. This encodes CASSAEGSSYEQYV.